This T cell receptor beta chain is from a study of radiation and T cells in renal cell carcinoma. This CDR3 has 16 residues. The V gene lost 1 base and the J gene lost 0 bases, with 10 bases spanning the gap. Germline CDR1 reads SGHDN; CDR2 reads FVKESK. The data were produced by immunoSEQ multiplex PCR, yet TCRdb's version contains in-frame clones alone and is incomplete. The table records about 61,000 clones, 78% of them present only once. Described time point: baseline pretreatment blood. Treatment indicated: 15 Gy SBRT to primary tumor, nephrectomy 4 weeks later. The specimen was blood, collected from a patient whose treatment included radiotherapy and nephrectomy. The receptor comes from a man in his 60s with renal cell carcinoma. V gene TRBV14 combines with J gene TRBJ1-5; weak D call: TRBD1 (5 bases). CDR3 loop: CASSQVRGPSNQPQHF. CDR3 in DNA: TGTGCCAGCAGCCAAGTAAGGGGACCTAGCAATCAGCCCCAGCATTTT. Drawing the rest from reference TRBV14 and TRBJ1-5, the complete variable domain is EAGVTQFPSHSVIEKGQTVTLRCDPISGHDNLYWYRRVMGKEIKFLLHFVKESKQDESGMPNNRFLAERTGGTYSTLKVQPAELEDSGVYFCASSQVRGPSNQPQHFGDGTRLSIL.